This passage covers 8 T cell receptor beta chains from one sample sequenced in a study of CD8 T cells in ankylosing spondylitis. No antigen has been assigned to these receptors. Using its own MiXCR run on the 5' RACE reads, TCRdb lists one record per CDR3 protein. The table shows 750,000 to 850,000 distinct CDR3 sequences, with about 11% occurring only once. Broader study findings: There was a TCR beta motif, made of roughly eight highly homologous variants, that appeared characteristic of ankylosing spondylitis blood.

Source material: blood, either unsorted or a sorted T cell fraction (not recorded which). All receptors derive from a male donor with ankylosing spondylitis.

This clonotype has ten or more counts. V and J are TRBV29-1 and TRBJ2-3; D perhaps matches TRBD1 (5 bases). This CDR3 comprises 13 residues. Trimming took 4 bases from V and 4 from J, leaving 12 bases between them. Germline CDR1 and CDR2: SQVTM and ANQGSEA. CDR3 sequence reads: CSVGVQGPDTQYF. The DNA for the CDR3 is TGCAGCGTTGGTGTCCAGGGCCCAGATACGCAGTATTTT.

The rearrangement joins TRBV10-3 to TRBJ1-2; 7 bases fit TRBD1. The CDR3 runs 15 residues. Germline lookup yields CDR1 ENHRY and CDR2 SYGVKD. Trimming took 4 bases from V and 2 from J; bases not matched to a gene: 7. For the CDR3, the DNA is TGTGCCATCAGTGTGCGTGAGGACAGGAACTATGGCTACACCTTC. Its translation is CAISVREDRNYGYTF.

This chain uses TRBV11-2 with TRBJ2-7; D ambiguous. The CDR3 sequence is 18 residues long. V lost 5 bases to trimming and J lost 1 base, with 24 bases between them. The germline CDR1 and CDR2 sequences are SGHAT and FQNNGV. CDR3 coding DNA: TGTGCCAGCAGCATGACGGTCGGGCTCGCAGATTTTTCCTACGAGCAGTACTTC. Protein sequence: CASSMTVGLADFSYEQYF. Supplemented by reference TRBV11-2 and TRBJ2-7, the full variable domain reads EAGVAQSPRYKIIEKRQSVAFWCNPISGHATLYWYQQILGQGPKLLIQFQNNGVVDDSQLPKDRFSAERLKGVDSTLKIQPAKLEDSAVYLCASSMTVGLADFSYEQYFGPGTRLTVT.

At least ten counts were recorded for this clonotype. This chain links TRBV7-2 with TRBJ1-6, with no clear D. Germline-derived CDR1 and CDR2 are SGHTA and FQGNSA. The CDR3 runs to 13 residues. Trimming pared 6 bases from V and 7 bases from J, leaving 10 bases between. Here the CDR3 reads CASSSLRNSPLHF. CDR3 bases: TGTGCCAGCAGTAGCCTTAGAAATTCACCCCTCCACTTT. Supplemented by reference TRBV7-2 and TRBJ1-6, the full variable domain reads GAGVSQSPSNKVTEKGKDVELRCDPISGHTALYWYRQSLGQGLEFLIYFQGNSAPDKSGLPSDRFSAERTGGSVSTLTIQRTQQEDSAVYLCASSSLRNSPLHFGNGTRLTVT.

This clonotype was seen a few times. This chain connects TRBV6-1 to TRBJ2-5, with D possibly being TRBD2 (5 bases). Germline-derived CDR1 and CDR2 are MNHNS and SASEGT. Trimming left V 7 bases short and J 2 bases short, with 17 bases between. CDR3 size: 15 residues. The DNA of the CDR3 is TGTGCCAGCATCCGGCGACTAAATGGGCAAGAGACCCAGTACTTC. Translation: CASIRRLNGQETQYF.

This clonotype was observed many times. The chain employs TRBV29-1 and TRBJ2-5; a possible D gene is TRBD2 (5 bases). The CDR3 has 13 amino acids. Trimming left V 5 bases short and J 1 base short, with 11 bases between. CDR1 is SQVTM, CDR2 ANQGSEA, per germline. This CDR3 reads CSVRRAGQETQYF. In nucleotides, the CDR3 is TGCAGCGTTAGGCGGGCCGGCCAAGAGACCCAGTACTTC.

The chain employs TRBV7-2 and TRBJ2-5; perhaps TRBD2 as D (5 bases). The CDR3 is 14 amino acids. Looked up from germline, CDR1 is SGHTA and CDR2 is FQGNSA. V dropped 7 bases and J dropped 5 bases, with 17 bases sitting between them. The CDR3 loop is CASNSFPGMETQYF. Here the CDR3 DNA reads TGTGCCAGCAACTCTTTTCCGGGGATGGAGACCCAGTACTTC.

The sample holds many counts of this clonotype. The chain recombines TRBV6-1 with TRBJ1-2; 8 bases agree with TRBD1. The CDR3 totals 13 residues. The germline V gene has CDR1 MNHNS and CDR2 SASEGT. With V trimmed by 6 bases and J by 8 bases, 8 bases remained unmatched. The CDR3 nucleotides are TGTGCCAGCAGAGCCGGACAGGGCAGGGGCTACACCTTC. Translation gives CASRAGQGRGYTF.